This T cell receptor beta chain derives from a study of siplizumab effects on memory and regulatory T cells. General observations from the study: Siplizumab led to significantly less abundant alloreactive sequences that could be traced back to unstimulated CD4+ memory cells. The naive T cell population seemed more diverse than memory cells and seemed a major contributor to the alloresponse. Controls had around 26% Treg-derived mappable alloreactive CD4+ clones on average, versus roughly 70% with siplizumab.

The CDR3 sequence is 17 residues long. Germline V gene lookup returns CDR1 LNHDA and CDR2 SQIVND (reference sequence). The trim removed 4 bases at V and 4 bases at J, leaving 14 bases unmatched. With respect to this clone: The antigen is undetermined.

Data came from immunoSEQ multiplex PCR; TCRdb stores just in-frame clones and leaves some out. This sample has some 88,000 clones, with approximately 90% found just once. The origin of this receptor is a human donor in good health. The sequencing input was CD4+ T cells sorted from blood. The chain joins TRBV19 to TRBJ1-2, with 8 bases that match TRBD1. This CDR3 is CASSRTTGTGSGYGYTF. The CDR3 coding sequence is TGTGCCAGTAGTAGAACCACCGGGACAGGTAGCGGCTATGGCTACACCTTC.